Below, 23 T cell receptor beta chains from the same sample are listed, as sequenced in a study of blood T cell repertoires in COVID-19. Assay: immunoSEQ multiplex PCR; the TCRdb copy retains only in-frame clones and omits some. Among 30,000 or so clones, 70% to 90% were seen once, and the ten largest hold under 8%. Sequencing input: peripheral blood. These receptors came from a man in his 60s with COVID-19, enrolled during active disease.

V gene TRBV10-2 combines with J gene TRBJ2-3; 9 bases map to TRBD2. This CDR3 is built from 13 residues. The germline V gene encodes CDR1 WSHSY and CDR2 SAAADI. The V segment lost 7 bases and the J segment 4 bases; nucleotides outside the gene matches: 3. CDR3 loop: CASKASGADTQYF. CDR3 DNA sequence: TGCGCCAGCAAGGCTAGCGGGGCAGATACGCAGTATTTT.

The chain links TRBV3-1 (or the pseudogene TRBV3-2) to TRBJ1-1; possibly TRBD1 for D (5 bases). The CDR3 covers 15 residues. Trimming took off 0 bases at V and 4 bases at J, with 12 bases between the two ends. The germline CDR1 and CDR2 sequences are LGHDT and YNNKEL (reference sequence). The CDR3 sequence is CASSQDWGPVTEAFF. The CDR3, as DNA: TGTGCCAGCAGCCAAGATTGGGGCCCCGTCACTGAAGCTTTCTTT.

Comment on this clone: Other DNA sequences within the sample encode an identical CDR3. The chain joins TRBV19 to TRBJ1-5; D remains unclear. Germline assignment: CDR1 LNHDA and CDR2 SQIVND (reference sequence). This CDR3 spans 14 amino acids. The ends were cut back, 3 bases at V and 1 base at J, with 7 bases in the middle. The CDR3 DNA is TGTGCCAGTAGTATTGGAGGGAGCAATCAGCCCCAGCATTTT. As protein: CASSIGGSNQPQHF.

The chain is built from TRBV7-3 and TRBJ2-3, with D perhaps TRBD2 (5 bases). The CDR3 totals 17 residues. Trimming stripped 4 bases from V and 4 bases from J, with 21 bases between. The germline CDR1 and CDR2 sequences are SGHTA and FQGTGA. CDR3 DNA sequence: TGTGCCAGCAGCTCCCTCCTAGGTGGGAGAGCGTCAGATACGCAGTATTTT. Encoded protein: CASSSLLGGRASDTQYF.

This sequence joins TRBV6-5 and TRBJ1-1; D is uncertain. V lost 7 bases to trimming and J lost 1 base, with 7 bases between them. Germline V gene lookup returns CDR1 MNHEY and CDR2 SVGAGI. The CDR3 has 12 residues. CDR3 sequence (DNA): TGTGCCAGCAAGTGGCAGAACACTGAAGCTTTCTTT. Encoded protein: CASKWQNTEAFF.

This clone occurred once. CDR3 loop: CASGDSFTDTQYF. DNA of the CDR3: TGCGCCAGCGGAGACAGCTTTACAGATACGCAGTATTTT. This chain uses TRBV5-1 with TRBJ2-3; D might be TRBD1 (5 bases). Germline lookup yields CDR1 SGHRS and CDR2 YFSETQ. The V end was cut by 7 bases, the J end by 3 bases, with 12 bases between. The CDR3 contains 13 residues. The whole variable domain, filled in from reference TRBV5-1 and TRBJ2-3, reads KAGVTQTPRYLIKTRGQQVTLSCSPISGHRSVSWYQQTPGQGLQFLFEYFSETQRNKGNFPGRFSGRQFSNSRSEMNVSTLELGDSALYLCASGDSFTDTQYFGPGTRLTVL.

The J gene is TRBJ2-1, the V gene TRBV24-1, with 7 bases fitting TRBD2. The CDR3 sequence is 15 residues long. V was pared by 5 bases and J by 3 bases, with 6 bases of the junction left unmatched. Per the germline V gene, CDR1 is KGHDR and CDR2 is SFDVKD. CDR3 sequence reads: CATSAGTILYNEQFF. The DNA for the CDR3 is TGTGCCACCAGTGCTGGGACTATTCTCTACAATGAGCAGTTCTTC.

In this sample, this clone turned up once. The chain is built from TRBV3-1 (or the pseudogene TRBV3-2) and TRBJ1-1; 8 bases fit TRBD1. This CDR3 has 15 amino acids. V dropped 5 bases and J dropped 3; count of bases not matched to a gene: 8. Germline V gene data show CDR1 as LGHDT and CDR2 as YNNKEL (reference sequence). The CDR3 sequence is CASSVQGARDTEAFF. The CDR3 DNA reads TGTGCCAGCAGCGTTCAGGGGGCGCGAGACACTGAAGCTTTCTTT.

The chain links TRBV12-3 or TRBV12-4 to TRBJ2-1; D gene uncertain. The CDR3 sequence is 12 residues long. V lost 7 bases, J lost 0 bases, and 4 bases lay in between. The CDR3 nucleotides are TGTGCCAGCACCGGCTCCTACAATGAGCAGTTCTTC. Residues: CASTGSYNEQFF.

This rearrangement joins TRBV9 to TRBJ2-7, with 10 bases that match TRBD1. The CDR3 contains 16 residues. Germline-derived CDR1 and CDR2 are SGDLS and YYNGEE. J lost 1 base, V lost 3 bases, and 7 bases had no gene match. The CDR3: CASSAAPGQGSYEQYF. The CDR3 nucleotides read TGTGCCAGCAGCGCCGCACCGGGACAGGGGTCCTACGAGCAGTACTTC.

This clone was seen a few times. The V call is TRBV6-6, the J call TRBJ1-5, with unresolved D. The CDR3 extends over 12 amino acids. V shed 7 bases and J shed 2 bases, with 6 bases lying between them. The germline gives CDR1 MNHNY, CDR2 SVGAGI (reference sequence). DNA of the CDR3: TGTGCCAGCATCGGAGGCAATCAGCCCCAGCATTTT. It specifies CASIGGNQPQHF.

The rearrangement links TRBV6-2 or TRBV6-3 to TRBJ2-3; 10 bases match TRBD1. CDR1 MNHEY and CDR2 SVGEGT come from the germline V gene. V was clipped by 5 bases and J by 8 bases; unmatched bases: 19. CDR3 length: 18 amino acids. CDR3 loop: CASSPGQGMTPPRGTQYF. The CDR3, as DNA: TGTGCCAGCAGTCCGGGACAGGGGATGACCCCCCCCAGGGGTACGCAGTATTTT.

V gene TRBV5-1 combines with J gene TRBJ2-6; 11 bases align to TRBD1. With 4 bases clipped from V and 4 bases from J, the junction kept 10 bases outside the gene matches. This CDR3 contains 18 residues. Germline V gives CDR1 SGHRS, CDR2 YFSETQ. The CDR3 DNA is TGCGCCAGCAGCCCGAGGACAGGGGGCGCGTCCGGGGCCAACGTCCTGACTTTC. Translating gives CASSPRTGGASGANVLTF.

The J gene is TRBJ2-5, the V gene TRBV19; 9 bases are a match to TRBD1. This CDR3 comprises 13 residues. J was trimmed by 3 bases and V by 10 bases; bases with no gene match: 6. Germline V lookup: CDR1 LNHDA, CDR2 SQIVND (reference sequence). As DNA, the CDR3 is TGTGCCATCCCGGGGGACAGGGAAGAGACCCAGTACTTC. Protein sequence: CAIPGDREETQYF.

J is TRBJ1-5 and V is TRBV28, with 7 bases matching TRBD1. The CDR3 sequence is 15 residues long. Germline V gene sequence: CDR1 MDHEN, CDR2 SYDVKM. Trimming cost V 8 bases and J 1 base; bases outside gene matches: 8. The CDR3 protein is CASGIQGDSNQPQHF. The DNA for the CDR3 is TGTGCCAGCGGTATCCAGGGGGACAGCAATCAGCCCCAGCATTTT.

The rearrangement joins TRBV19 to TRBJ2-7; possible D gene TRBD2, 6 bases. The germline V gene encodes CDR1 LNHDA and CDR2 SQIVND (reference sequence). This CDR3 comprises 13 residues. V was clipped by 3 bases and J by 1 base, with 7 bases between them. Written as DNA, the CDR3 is TGTGCCAGTAGTATGAGCGGGTCCTACGAGCAGTACTTC. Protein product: CASSMSGSYEQYF.

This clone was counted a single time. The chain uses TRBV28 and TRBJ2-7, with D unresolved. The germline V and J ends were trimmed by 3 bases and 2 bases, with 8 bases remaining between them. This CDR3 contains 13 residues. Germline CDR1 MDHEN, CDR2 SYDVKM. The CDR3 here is CASSFPPTYEQYF. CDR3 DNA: TGTGCCAGCAGTTTTCCCCCAACCTACGAGCAGTACTTC.

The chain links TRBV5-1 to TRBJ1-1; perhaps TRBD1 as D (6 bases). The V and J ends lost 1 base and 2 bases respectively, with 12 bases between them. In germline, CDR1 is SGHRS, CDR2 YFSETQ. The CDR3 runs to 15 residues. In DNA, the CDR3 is TGCGCCAGCAGCTTGCGCGGGGGGGGCAACACTGAAGCTTTCTTT. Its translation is CASSLRGGGNTEAFF.

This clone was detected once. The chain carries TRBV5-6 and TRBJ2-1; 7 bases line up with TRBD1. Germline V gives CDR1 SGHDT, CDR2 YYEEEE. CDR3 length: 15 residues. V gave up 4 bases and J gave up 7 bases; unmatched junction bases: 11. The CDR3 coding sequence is TGTGCCAGCAGCCGAGGGGGCAGGGGACCGAATGAGCAGTTCTTC. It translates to CASSRGGRGPNEQFF. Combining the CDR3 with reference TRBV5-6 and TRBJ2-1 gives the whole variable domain DAGVTQSPTHLIKTRGQQVTLRCSPKSGHDTVSWYQQALGQGPQFIFQYYEEEERQRGNFPDRFSGHQFPNYSSELNVNALLLGDSALYLCASSRGGRGPNEQFFGPGTRLTVL.

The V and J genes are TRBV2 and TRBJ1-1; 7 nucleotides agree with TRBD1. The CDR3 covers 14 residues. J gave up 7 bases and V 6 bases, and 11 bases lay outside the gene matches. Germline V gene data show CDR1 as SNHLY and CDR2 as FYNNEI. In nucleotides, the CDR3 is TGTGCCAGCAGGGCCAGCTTCGGGGACAGTGAAGCTTTCTTT. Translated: CASRASFGDSEAFF.

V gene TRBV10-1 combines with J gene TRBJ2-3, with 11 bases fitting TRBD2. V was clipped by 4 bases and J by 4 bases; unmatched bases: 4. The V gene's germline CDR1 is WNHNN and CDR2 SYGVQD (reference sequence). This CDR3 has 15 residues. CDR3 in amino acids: CASSGQLAGADTQYF. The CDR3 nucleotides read TGCGCCAGCAGTGGGCAACTAGCGGGAGCAGATACGCAGTATTTT.

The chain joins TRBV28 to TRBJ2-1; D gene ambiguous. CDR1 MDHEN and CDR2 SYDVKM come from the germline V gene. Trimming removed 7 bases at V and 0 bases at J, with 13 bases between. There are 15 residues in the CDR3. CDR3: CASITSASSYNEQFF. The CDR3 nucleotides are TGTGCCAGCATCACAAGCGCTAGCTCCTACAATGAGCAGTTCTTC.

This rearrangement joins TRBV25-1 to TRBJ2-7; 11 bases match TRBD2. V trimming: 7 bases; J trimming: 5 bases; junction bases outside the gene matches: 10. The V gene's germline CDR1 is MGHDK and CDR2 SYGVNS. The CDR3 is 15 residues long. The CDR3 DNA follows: TGTGCCAGCACTGGGATAGGGACTAGCGGCCACGAGCAGTACTTC. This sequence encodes CASTGIGTSGHEQYF.